This is a list of T cell receptor beta chains from one sample in a study of cytomegalovirus exposure and HLA in healthy donors. Libraries were prepared by immunoSEQ multiplex PCR; TCRdb keeps only in-frame clonotypes and omits some of them. Here the sample spans 160,000 or so clones, 60% to 80% being singletons. The sequenced sample was PBMCs. Every receptor here comes from a man aged 35-49 years in good health and CMV-seropositive. The CDR3 runs from the conserved cysteine through the conserved F or W. Clone size appears in some rows only: once, few, many, or a class for an expanded clone.

abundance | j_gene | v_gene | CDR3aa
. | TRBJ2-1 | TRBV7-9 | CASSLPGLAGVVNEQFF
. | TRBJ1-6 | TRBV6-5 | CAAGNSPLHF
. | TRBJ1-1 | TRBV2 | CASSRDRLNTEAFF
. | TRBJ1-2 | TRBV7-8 | CASIGVMGEGYGYTF
. | TRBJ1-4 | TRBV5-5 | CASSLTGADNEKLFF
once | TRBJ2-4 | TRBV5-6 | CASSLAQGKNSQYF
. | TRBJ2-1 | TRBV6-4 | CASDPGQDNEQFF
once | TRBJ1-2 | TRBV5-6 | CASSLGQFSYGYTF
. | TRBJ2-2 | TRBV21-1 | CARPDRAGELFF
few | TRBJ1-2 | TRBV5-6 | CASSRGQARGYTF
. | TRBJ1-4 | TRBV29-1 | CSVEAGQGGEGTNEKLFF
. | TRBJ2-7 | TRBV28 | CASSLGGEQYF
. | TRBJ2-7 | TRBV18 | CASSLGLAGYEQYF
. | TRBJ2-7 | TRBV5-1 | CASSNTGTGDYEQYF
once | TRBJ1-1 | TRBV29-1 | CSVGDFTMNTEAFF
once | TRBJ2-5 | TRBV7-7 | CASSRDRGRSETQYF
. | TRBJ2-3 | TRBV7-6 | CASSLYKRDSISTDTQYF
. | TRBJ1-3 | TRBV6-1 | CASSPQGTSPIYF
once | TRBJ2-7 | TRBV29-1 | CSVDSGIGYEQYF
. | TRBJ1-1 | TRBV29-1 | CSVTWGREGMNTEAFF
. | TRBJ1-3 | TRBV7-8 | CASSYQGGSGNTIYF
. | TRBJ2-1 | TRBV9 | CASSVRQGLAGGNNEQFF
. | TRBJ2-2 | TRBV14 | CASSPRGTNTGELFF
few | TRBJ2-7 | TRBV6-5 | CASTRLAGVDEQYF
. | TRBJ2-7 | TRBV19 | CASSNRGLYEQYF
. | TRBJ1-2 | TRBV7-2 | CASSPETGGGYGYTF
. | TRBJ2-7 | TRBV27 | CASSWTSGRTAQYF
. | TRBJ1-1 | TRBV10-3 | CAIAGEGGTNTEAFF
once | TRBJ2-5 | TRBV6-6 | CASRGTSYKETQYF
. | TRBJ2-1 | TRBV2 | CASSAGGRLDEQFF
. | TRBJ2-1 | TRBV5-1 | CASSIPGLAVSYNEQFF
. | TRBJ2-7 | TRBV4-1 | CASSQGLAGGQTYEQYF
. | TRBJ2-3 | TRBV30 | CAWMKREASTDTQYF
few | TRBJ2-5 | TRBV10-3 | CAISVSLAGTSRETQYF
. | TRBJ1-3 | TRBV6-5 | CASSYGSGLREIYF
few | TRBJ2-3 | TRBV7-3 | CASSLGLATLHDTQYF
. | TRBJ2-7 | TRBV2 | CASSEAGGRPGEQYF
few | . | TRBV5-1 | CASRPPDRTYEQYF
once | TRBJ2-5 | TRBV4-1 | CASSQDVTGTQYF
. | TRBJ1-1 | TRBV5-1 | CASAGQAPDTEAFF
. | TRBJ2-7 | TRBV19 | CASRSGQGGHEQYF
. | TRBJ2-7 | TRBV9 | CASSVGLAGRQYF
. | TRBJ1-4 | TRBV29-1 | CSVGRAANEKLFF
. | TRBJ2-7 | TRBV5-6 | CASSREASYEQYF
. | TRBJ1-5 | TRBV7-8 | CASSLTGNQPQHF
few | TRBJ1-4 | TRBV25-1 | CASSEGLKLFF
. | TRBJ2-5 | TRBV7-9 | CASSLGAGSGETQYF
. | TRBJ2-7 | TRBV28 | CASRAGDRVGEQYF